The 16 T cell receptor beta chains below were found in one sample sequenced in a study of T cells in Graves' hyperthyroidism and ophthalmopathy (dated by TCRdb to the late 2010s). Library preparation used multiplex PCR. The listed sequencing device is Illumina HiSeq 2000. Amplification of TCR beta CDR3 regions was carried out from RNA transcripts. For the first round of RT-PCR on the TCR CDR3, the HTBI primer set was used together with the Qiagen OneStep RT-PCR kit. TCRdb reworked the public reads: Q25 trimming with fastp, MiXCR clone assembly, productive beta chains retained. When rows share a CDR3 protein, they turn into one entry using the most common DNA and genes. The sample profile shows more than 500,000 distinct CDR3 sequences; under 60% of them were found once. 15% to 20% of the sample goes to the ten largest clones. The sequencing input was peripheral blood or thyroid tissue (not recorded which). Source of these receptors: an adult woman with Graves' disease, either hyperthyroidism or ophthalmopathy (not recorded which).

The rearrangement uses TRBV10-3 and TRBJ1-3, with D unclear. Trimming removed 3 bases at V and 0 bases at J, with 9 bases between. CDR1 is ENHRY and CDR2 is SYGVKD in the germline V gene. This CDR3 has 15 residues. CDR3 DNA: TGTGCCATCAGTGACCCGACAACCTCTGGAAACACCATATATTTT. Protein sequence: CAISDPTTSGNTIYF.

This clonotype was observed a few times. In DNA, the CDR3 is TGTGCCAGCAGTTTCTCCCGGGACTTTAGCTCCTACGAGCAGTACTTC. It is translated as CASSFSRDFSSYEQYF. V usage is TRBV28 and J usage is TRBJ2-7; D is possibly TRBD2 (6 bases). Germline CDR1 and CDR2: MDHEN and SYDVKM. This CDR3 region has 16 residues. V lost 3 bases and J lost 0, with 15 bases in between.

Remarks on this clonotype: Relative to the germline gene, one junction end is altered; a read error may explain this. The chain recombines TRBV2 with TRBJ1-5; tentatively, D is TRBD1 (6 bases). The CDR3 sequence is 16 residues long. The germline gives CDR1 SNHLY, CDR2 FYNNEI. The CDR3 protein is CASSEGTFPSNQPQHF. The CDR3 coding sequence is TGTGCCAGCAGCGAAGGGACATTTCCTAGCAATCAGCCCCAGCATTTT.

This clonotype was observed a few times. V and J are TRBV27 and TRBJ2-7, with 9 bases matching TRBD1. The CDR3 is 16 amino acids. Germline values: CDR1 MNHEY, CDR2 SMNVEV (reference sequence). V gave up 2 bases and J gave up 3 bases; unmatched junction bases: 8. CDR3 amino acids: CASSLRGTGTGYEQYF. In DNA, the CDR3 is TGTGCCAGCAGTTTAAGAGGGACAGGGACCGGCTACGAGCAGTACTTC.

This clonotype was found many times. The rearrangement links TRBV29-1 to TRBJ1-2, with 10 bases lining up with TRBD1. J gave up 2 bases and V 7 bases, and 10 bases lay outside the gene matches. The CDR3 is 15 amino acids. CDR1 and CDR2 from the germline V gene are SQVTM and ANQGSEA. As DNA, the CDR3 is TGCAGCGCCTCACCCGGGACAGGGGAAAACTATGGCTACACCTTC. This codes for CSASPGTGENYGYTF.

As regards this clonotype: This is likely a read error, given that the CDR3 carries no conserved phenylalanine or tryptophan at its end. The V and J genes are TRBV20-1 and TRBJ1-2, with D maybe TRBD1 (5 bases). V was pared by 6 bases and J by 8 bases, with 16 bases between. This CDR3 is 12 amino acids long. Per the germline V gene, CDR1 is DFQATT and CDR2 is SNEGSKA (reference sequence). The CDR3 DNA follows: TGCAGTGCCTGGGGACCGCTAAGGGGCTACACCCTC. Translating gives CSAWGPLRGYTL.

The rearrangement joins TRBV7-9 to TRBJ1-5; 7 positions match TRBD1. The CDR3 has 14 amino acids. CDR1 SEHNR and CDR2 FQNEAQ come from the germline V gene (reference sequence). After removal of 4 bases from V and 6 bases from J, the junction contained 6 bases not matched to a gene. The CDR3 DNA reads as TGTGCCAGCAGCTCGACAGGGAAGGGTCAGCCCCAGCATTTT. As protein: CASSSTGKGQPQHF. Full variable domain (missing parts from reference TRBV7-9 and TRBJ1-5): DTGVSQNPRHKITKRGQNVTFRCDPISEHNRLYWYRQTLGQGPEFLTYFQNEAQLEKSRLLSDRFSAERPKGSFSTLEIQRTEQGDSAMYLCASSSTGKGQPQHFGDGTRLSIL.

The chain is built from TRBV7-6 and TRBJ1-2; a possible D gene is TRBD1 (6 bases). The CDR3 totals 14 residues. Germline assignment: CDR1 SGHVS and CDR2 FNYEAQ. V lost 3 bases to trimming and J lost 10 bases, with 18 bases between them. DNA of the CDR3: TGTGCCAGCAGCTTTAGCGGGACACCGTTGGACTACACCTTC. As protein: CASSFSGTPLDYTF.

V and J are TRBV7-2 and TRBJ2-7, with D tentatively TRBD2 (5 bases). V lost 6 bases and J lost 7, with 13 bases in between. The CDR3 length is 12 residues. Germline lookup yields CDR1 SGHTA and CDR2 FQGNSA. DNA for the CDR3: TGTGCCAGCAGGGATCCTAGCAATGAGCAGTACTTC. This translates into CASRDPSNEQYF.

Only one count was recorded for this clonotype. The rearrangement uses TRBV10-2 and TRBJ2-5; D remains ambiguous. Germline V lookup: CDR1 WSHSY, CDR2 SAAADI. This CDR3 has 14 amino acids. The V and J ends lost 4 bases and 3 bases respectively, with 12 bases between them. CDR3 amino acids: CASSVLGSEETQYF. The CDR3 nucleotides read TGCGCCAGCAGTGTTCTAGGCAGCGAAGAGACCCAGTACTTC.

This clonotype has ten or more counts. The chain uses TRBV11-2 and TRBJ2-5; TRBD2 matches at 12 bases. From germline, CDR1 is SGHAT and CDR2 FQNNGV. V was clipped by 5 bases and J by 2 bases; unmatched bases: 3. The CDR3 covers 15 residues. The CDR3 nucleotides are TGTGCCAGCAGCCTAGCGGGAGGGACTCAAGAGACCCAGTACTTC. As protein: CASSLAGGTQETQYF.

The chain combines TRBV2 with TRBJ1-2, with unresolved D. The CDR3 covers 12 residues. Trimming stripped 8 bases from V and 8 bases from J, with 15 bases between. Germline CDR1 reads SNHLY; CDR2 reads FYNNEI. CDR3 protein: CASQANLGGYTF. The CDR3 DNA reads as TGTGCCAGCCAAGCGAATCTCGGGGGCTACACCTTC.

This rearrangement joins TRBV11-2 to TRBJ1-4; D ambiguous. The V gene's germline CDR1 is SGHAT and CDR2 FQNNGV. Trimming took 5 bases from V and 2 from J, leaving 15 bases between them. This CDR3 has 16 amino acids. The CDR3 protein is CASSPRPAGTNEKLFF. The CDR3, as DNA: TGTGCCAGCAGCCCGCGTCCGGCTGGGACTAATGAAAAACTGTTTTTT.

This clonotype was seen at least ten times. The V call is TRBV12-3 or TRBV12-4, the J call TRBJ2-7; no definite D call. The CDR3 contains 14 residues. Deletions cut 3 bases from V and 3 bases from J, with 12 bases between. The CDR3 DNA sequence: TGTGCCAGCAGTTTTTTCGCAGGAATCTACGAGCAGTACTTC. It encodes CASSFFAGIYEQYF.

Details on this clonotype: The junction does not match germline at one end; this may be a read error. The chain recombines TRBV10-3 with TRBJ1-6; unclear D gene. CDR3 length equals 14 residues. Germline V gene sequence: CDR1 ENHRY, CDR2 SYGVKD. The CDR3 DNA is TGTGCCGTCAGTGTCGGGGTAGTAAATTCACCCCTCCACTTT. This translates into CAVSVGVVNSPLHF.

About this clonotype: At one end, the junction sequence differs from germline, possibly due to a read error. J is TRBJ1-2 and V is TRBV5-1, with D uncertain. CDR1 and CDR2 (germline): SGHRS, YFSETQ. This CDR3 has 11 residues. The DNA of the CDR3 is TGTGCCAGCAGTGTCCTGCGCGGCTACACCTTC. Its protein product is CASSVLRGYTF.